The 28 T cell receptor beta chains listed next were all sequenced from one sample in a study of T cell changes during pregnancy in multiple sclerosis. Some clones are missing from TCRdb's copy, which holds only in-frame ones; the method was immunoSEQ multiplex PCR. Here the sample spans approximately 57,000 clones, roughly 90% being singletons. This specimen was peripheral blood, taken after pregnancy. The receptors here all came from a female donor in good health, enrolled as a control in a pregnancy study.

This rearrangement joins TRBV5-4 to TRBJ2-5; 8 bases fit TRBD1. With 3 bases clipped from V and 5 bases from J, the junction kept 6 bases outside the gene matches. Germline V gene lookup returns CDR1 SGHNT and CDR2 YYREEE (reference sequence). CDR3 length: 14 residues. The CDR3 spells CASSYQGASETQYF. In DNA form, the CDR3 reads TGTGCCAGCAGCTACCAGGGGGCGTCGGAGACCCAGTACTTC.

This clone was detected once. This chain connects TRBV7-9 to TRBJ2-1, with 8 bases aligning to TRBD1. The CDR3 is made up of 14 amino acids. Germline-derived CDR1 and CDR2 are SEHNR and FQNEAQ (reference sequence). V gave up 8 bases and J gave up 3 bases; unmatched junction bases: 6. The CDR3 DNA follows: TGTGCCAGCCTTCCCGGACAGGGCTACAATGAGCAGTTCTTC. Translated: CASLPGQGYNEQFF.

This clone has only one observation. The CDR3 loop reads CASSLVQGGADTQYF. As DNA, the CDR3 is TGCGCCAGCAGCTTGGTACAGGGGGGAGCAGATACGCAGTATTTT. The V call is TRBV5-1, the J call TRBJ2-3; TRBD1 matches at 8 bases. CDR1 SGHRS and CDR2 YFSETQ come from the germline V gene. This CDR3 is built from 15 residues. Trimming removed 0 bases from V and 4 bases from J; junction bases left unmatched: 4.

V gene TRBV7-9 combines with J gene TRBJ1-4; 7 nucleotides line up with TRBD1. Germline CDR1 is SEHNR and CDR2 is FQNEAQ (reference sequence). The CDR3 spans 15 residues. V lost 5 bases, J lost 7 bases, and 10 bases stayed unmatched. The CDR3 bases are TGTGCCAGCAGCCCCGGACAGGCGGAGGGTGAAAAACTGTTTTTT. Translated, it gives CASSPGQAEGEKLFF.

The CDR3 DNA reads TGTGCCAGCAGCGTAGCAGCGGGAGCCCTTGGAAATGAGCAGTTCTTC. Encoded protein: CASSVAAGALGNEQFF. The chain uses TRBV9 and TRBJ2-1, with 8 positions matching TRBD2. Germline CDR1 SGDLS, CDR2 YYNGEE. V lost 0 bases and J lost 7; bases outside the gene matches: 9. CDR3 length: 16 amino acids.

The CDR3 reads CASSFQSSRVGTEAFF. The CDR3 DNA reads TGTGCCAGCAGCTTTCAGAGCTCCAGGGTTGGCACTGAAGCTTTCTTT. The V call is TRBV9, the J call TRBJ1-1; possibly TRBD1 for D (5 bases). The germline CDR1 and CDR2 sequences are SGDLS and YYNGEE. V was pared by 4 bases and J by 4 bases, with 20 bases between. The CDR3 spans 16 residues.

V is TRBV23-1 and J is TRBJ1-3; the D is unclear. TRBV23-1 is an ORF, and what it does is uncertain. This CDR3 is built from 13 residues. Trimming left V 8 bases short and J 8 bases short, with 16 bases between. CDR3 DNA: TGCGCCAGCGCCCGGTCCCGTCTTGACACCATATATTTT. Amino acid sequence: CASARSRLDTIYF.

The chain employs TRBV4-2 and TRBJ2-3, with D possibly being TRBD2 (6 bases). This CDR3 contains 17 residues. Germline V gene sequence: CDR1 LGHNA, CDR2 YNFKEQ. The germline V and J ends were trimmed by 0 bases and 2 bases, with 15 bases remaining between them. The CDR3 loop reads CASSQDNVAVDTDTQYF. CDR3 in DNA: TGTGCCAGCAGCCAAGATAATGTAGCGGTGGACACAGATACGCAGTATTTT.

The CDR3 region is CAWSDRGFNYGYTF. The CDR3 bases are TGTGCCTGGTCTGACAGGGGGTTTAACTATGGCTACACCTTC. This chain uses TRBV30 with TRBJ1-2, with 9 bases lining up with TRBD1. Per the germline V gene, CDR1 is GTSNPN and CDR2 is SVGIG (reference sequence). The length of the CDR3 is 14 residues. V trimming: 5 bases; J trimming: 1 base; junction bases outside the gene matches: 5.

The chain is built from TRBV6-6 and TRBJ1-1; D remains ambiguous. Germline V gene lookup returns CDR1 MNHNY and CDR2 SVGAGI (reference sequence). Trimming pared 5 bases from V and 6 bases from J, leaving 10 bases between. This CDR3 is 12 amino acids long. Here the CDR3 DNA reads TGTGCCAGCAGTCCCATGGAGGCTGAAGCTTTCTTT. Its translation: CASSPMEAEAFF.

The chain is built from TRBV10-3 and TRBJ2-7, with 7 positions matching TRBD1. The CDR3 spans 13 residues. J lost 5 bases, V lost 10 bases, and 11 bases had no gene match. Germline loops: CDR1 ENHRY, CDR2 SYGVKD. This CDR3 reads CATTGTVPDEQYF. For the CDR3, the DNA is TGTGCCACCACCGGGACAGTCCCCGACGAGCAGTACTTC.

The V gene is TRBV6-5, the J gene TRBJ2-3; 9 positions match TRBD2. Germline V gene data show CDR1 as MNHEY and CDR2 as SVGAGI. The ends lost 2 bases at V and 4 bases at J; junction bases unmatched: 4. CDR3 length equals 15 residues. CDR3 in DNA: TGTGCCAGCAGTTACGGGGGACTAGCTGCAGATACGCAGTATTTT. It translates to CASSYGGLAADTQYF.

The chain couples TRBV10-3 to TRBJ2-5; D ambiguous. The CDR3 runs to 14 residues. CDR1 is ENHRY and CDR2 is SYGVKD in the germline V gene. The V and J ends lost 0 bases and 4 bases respectively, with 9 bases between them. The CDR3 here is CAISESRVGETQYF. CDR3 nucleotide sequence: TGTGCCATCAGTGAGTCCCGGGTCGGAGAGACCCAGTACTTC.

This rearrangement joins TRBV6-1 to TRBJ1-1; possible D gene TRBD1, 5 bases. The CDR3 spans 13 residues. Germline V gene data show CDR1 as MNHNS and CDR2 as SASEGT. V lost 7 bases to trimming and J lost 4 bases, with 13 bases between them. In nucleotides, the CDR3 is TGTGCCAGCAACCTGGGCGGGGGCACTGAAGCTTTCTTT. Encoded protein: CASNLGGGTEAFF.

V gene TRBV28 combines with J gene TRBJ1-5; D is unresolved. Trimming stripped 5 bases from V and 0 bases from J, with 5 bases between. This CDR3 contains 13 residues. The germline V gene encodes CDR1 MDHEN and CDR2 SYDVKM. DNA for the CDR3: TGTGCCAGCAGTCTCCTTAGCAATCAGCCCCAGCATTTT. Residues: CASSLLSNQPQHF.

Only one count was recorded for this clone. The chain employs TRBV5-4 and TRBJ2-4; 7 bases line up with TRBD2. V dropped 4 bases and J dropped 7; count of bases not matched to a gene: 11. This CDR3 has 15 residues. Germline V CDR1 and CDR2: SGHNT, YYREEE (reference sequence). For the CDR3, the DNA is TGTGCCAGCAGCCGGGGAGGGGAAGCTGGGAACATTCAGTACTTC. Translation gives CASSRGGEAGNIQYF.

V is TRBV4-3 and J is TRBJ1-5, with unresolved D. CDR1 and CDR2 from the germline V gene are LGHNA and YSLEER. Trimming left V 2 bases short and J 10 bases short, with 12 bases between. This CDR3 has 13 residues. CDR3: CASSQSRAQPQHF. The CDR3 DNA reads TGCGCCAGCAGCCAATCGAGGGCCCAACCCCAGCATTTT.

The CDR3 sequence is CASSLQGGDGYTF. The CDR3 DNA sequence: TGTGCCAGCAGTTTACAGGGAGGTGATGGCTACACCTTC. The chain joins TRBV7-3 to TRBJ1-2, with D perhaps matching TRBD1 (6 bases). Trimming cost V 6 bases and J 6 bases, with 14 bases left between them. The CDR3 totals 13 residues. Germline-derived CDR1 and CDR2 are SGHTA and FQGTGA.

The chain links TRBV4-3 to TRBJ2-1, with 13 bases that match TRBD2. V dropped 1 base and J dropped 8; count of bases not matched to a gene: 11. This CDR3 region has 18 residues. The germline V gene encodes CDR1 LGHNA and CDR2 YSLEER. The CDR3 loop reads CASSQVSYGLAGDDEQFF. The DNA of the CDR3 is TGCGCCAGCAGCCAAGTAAGTTACGGACTAGCGGGAGACGATGAGCAGTTCTTC.

This sequence joins TRBV5-5 and TRBJ1-1; 8 nucleotides agree with TRBD1. CDR1 and CDR2 (germline): SGHKS, YYEKEE (reference sequence). The CDR3 extends over 15 amino acids. J lost 6 bases, V lost 1 base, and 8 bases had no gene match. The CDR3 protein is CASSLNPGGDPEAFF. For the CDR3, the DNA is TGTGCCAGCAGCTTGAACCCAGGGGGCGACCCTGAAGCTTTCTTT.

The gene calls are TRBV5-4 and TRBJ1-1, with D possibly being TRBD1 (6 bases). V was trimmed by 0 bases and J by 0 bases, leaving 9 bases between them. The CDR3 consists of 15 residues. Germline assignment: CDR1 SGHNT and CDR2 YYREEE (reference sequence). This chain's CDR3 is CASSLAGVLNTEAFF. The DNA of the CDR3 is TGTGCCAGCAGCTTGGCAGGGGTTTTGAACACTGAAGCTTTCTTT.

V gene TRBV15 combines with J gene TRBJ2-3; D not certain. Germline CDR1 is LNHNV and CDR2 is YYDKDF (reference sequence). The CDR3 has 15 residues. Trimming removed 7 bases at V and 1 base at J, with 15 bases between. The CDR3 is CATMRPSVGTDTQYF. CDR3 coding DNA: TGTGCCACCATGAGGCCCAGCGTGGGCACAGATACGCAGTATTTT.

This clone was found once. The chain is built from TRBV6-6 and TRBJ2-7; 10 bases fit TRBD1. Germline CDR1 reads MNHNY; CDR2 reads SVGAGI (reference sequence). V lost 6 bases, J lost 2 bases, and 7 bases stayed unmatched. The CDR3 covers 15 residues. Here the CDR3 reads CASRDPGQGTYEQYF. DNA for the CDR3: TGTGCCAGCAGAGATCCGGGACAGGGGACCTACGAGCAGTACTTC.

The V gene is TRBV28, the J gene TRBJ1-3, with D maybe TRBD1 (6 bases). V dropped 4 bases and J dropped 2 bases, with 27 bases sitting between them. Germline V CDR1 and CDR2: MDHEN, SYDVKM. The CDR3 sequence is 20 residues long. The CDR3, as DNA: TGTGCCAGCAGTTCGGGGGGGGGCGCGGGACCCACCCTCGCTGGAAACACCATATATTTT. Translating gives CASSSGGGAGPTLAGNTIYF.

In this sample, this clone turned up once. At one end the junction does not follow the germline gene, possibly because of a read error. The DNA of the CDR3 is TGCGCCAGCAGCTCATTCCCCCTGACAGGGCCTATGAACACTAAAGCTTTCTTT. This encodes CASSSFPLTGPMNTKAFF. V and J are TRBV5-1 and TRBJ1-1; 7 bases align to TRBD1. The CDR3 contains 18 residues. Germline V gives CDR1 SGHRS, CDR2 YFSETQ.

The genes are TRBV28 and TRBJ1-2; D not certain. CDR3 size: 16 residues. CDR1 is MDHEN, CDR2 SYDVKM, per germline. Trimming cost V 3 bases and J 3 bases, with 17 bases left between them. CDR3 in DNA: TGTGCCAGCAGTTTCCGCGGGATCCCCTTTTACTATGGCTACACCTTC. It codes for CASSFRGIPFYYGYTF.

The chain recombines TRBV2 with TRBJ1-5; no firm D call. In germline, CDR1 is SNHLY, CDR2 FYNNEI. V was cut by 7 bases and J by 5 bases, with 15 bases left in between. CDR3 length: 14 residues. The CDR3 nucleotides are TGTGCCAGCACCCCTTGGCGACAAGATCAGCCCCAGCATTTT. It yields the protein CASTPWRQDQPQHF.

V is TRBV2 and J is TRBJ1-2; 7 nucleotides agree with TRBD1. Germline V gene data show CDR1 as SNHLY and CDR2 as FYNNEI. J was trimmed by 6 bases and V by 4 bases; bases with no gene match: 11. This CDR3 spans 15 amino acids. The CDR3 spells CASSVGTQGGHGYTF. Here the CDR3 DNA reads TGTGCCAGCAGTGTAGGGACCCAGGGGGGCCATGGCTACACCTTC.